These 26 T cell receptor beta chains originate from one sample sequenced in a study (dated by TCRdb to 2015 to 2017). The method behind the library was 5' RACE. Sequencing relied on an Illumina MiSeq. TCRdb reprocessed the public reads (quality trimming at Q25 with fastp, clone calling with MiXCR) and kept in-frame beta chains. Merged by CDR3 protein, the rows form single entries marked with the most common genes and DNA. The sample contains about 40,000 distinct CDR3 sequences, under 20% of them found a single time. About 3% of the sample rests with the top ten. The source material was naive CD4+ T cells sorted from a lymph node. The cell subset or site label, read with the paper, signifies: naive CD4+ T cells, CD4+CD45RA+CD25-. All receptors derive from a female donor with breast cancer.

At least ten counts were recorded for this clonotype. The chain couples TRBV7-9 to TRBJ2-3; D gene ambiguous. Trimming pared 1 base from V and 6 bases from J, leaving 2 bases between. CDR1 SEHNR and CDR2 FQNEAQ come from the germline V gene (reference sequence). The CDR3 loop spans 11 amino acids. CDR3 loop: CASSLDDTQYF. In nucleotides, the CDR3 is TGTGCCAGCAGCTTAGACGATACGCAGTATTTT.

A few counts support this clonotype. This chain joins TRBV6-2 or TRBV6-3 and TRBJ1-5; D ambiguous. The CDR3 spans 12 residues. Germline assignment: CDR1 MNHEY and CDR2 SVGEGT. V was shortened by 7 bases and J by 3 bases, with 7 bases between the two germline ends. CDR3 residues: CASTKNNQPQHF. The CDR3 DNA is TGTGCCAGCACCAAGAACAATCAGCCCCAGCATTTT.

This clonotype was seen more than once but under ten times. It may be a read error: a sequence one base away is much more abundant. The genes are TRBV6-5 and TRBJ1-1, with 7 bases fitting TRBD1. Germline V gene sequence: CDR1 MNHEY, CDR2 SVGAGI. This CDR3 has 11 residues. CDR3 sequence (DNA): TGTGCCTGCAGTAAGGGGGCGGGAGCTTTCTTT. Protein: CACSKGAGAFF.

This clonotype was recorded a few times. This sequence joins TRBV7-2 and TRBJ1-3, with unresolved D. The CDR3 covers 15 residues. Per the germline V gene, CDR1 is SGHTA and CDR2 is FQGNSA. Trimming left V 4 bases short and J 0 bases short, with 10 bases between. CDR3 protein: CASSSRGVSGNTIYF. DNA of the CDR3: TGTGCCAGCAGCTCCCGCGGAGTCTCTGGAAACACCATATATTTT.

At least ten counts were recorded for this clonotype. The chain employs TRBV7-2 and TRBJ1-3, with D perhaps matching TRBD1 (6 bases). The CDR3 has 16 residues. The V end was cut by 5 bases, the J end by 4 bases, with 18 bases between. The germline gives CDR1 SGHTA, CDR2 FQGNSA. The CDR3 nucleotides read TGTGCCAGCAGCAACCAAGGGGGTTTCACAGGAAACACCATATATTTT. Amino acids: CASSNQGGFTGNTIYF.

This clonotype was recorded a few times. V is TRBV29-1 and J is TRBJ1-2, with D uncertain. CDR3 length equals 13 residues. Germline V CDR1 and CDR2: SQVTM, ANQGSEA. V was pared by 3 bases and J by 4 bases, with 12 bases between. CDR3 region: CSVDSPASYGYTF. The CDR3 coding sequence is TGCAGCGTTGATTCCCCGGCGTCCTATGGCTACACCTTC.

The V call is TRBV7-8, the J call TRBJ2-5, with TRBD2 identical over 12 bases. From germline, CDR1 is SGHVS and CDR2 FQNEAQ. V lost 5 bases to trimming and J lost 3 bases; unmatched junction nucleotides: 10. CDR3 length: 17 residues. In DNA form, the CDR3 reads TGTGCCAGCAGCCCGAGGACTAGCGGGGAGCCCAAAGAGACCCAGTACTTC. As protein: CASSPRTSGEPKETQYF.

This clonotype was picked up a small number of times. The rearrangement uses TRBV6-5 and TRBJ1-4, with 7 nucleotides matching TRBD1. V trimming: 2 bases; J trimming: 5 bases; junction bases outside the gene matches: 5. From germline, CDR1 is MNHEY and CDR2 SVGAGI. The CDR3 sequence is 15 residues long. CDR3 region: CASSYGGDRNEKLFF. The CDR3 DNA reads TGTGCCAGCAGTTACGGAGGGGACAGAAATGAAAAACTGTTTTTT.

The rearrangement joins TRBV7-9 to TRBJ2-7, with D perhaps matching TRBD2 (6 bases). The V and J ends lost 0 bases and 4 bases respectively, with 10 bases between them. CDR3 size: 14 residues. The germline CDR1 and CDR2 sequences are SEHNR and FQNEAQ (reference sequence). The CDR3 DNA reads as TGTGCCAGCAGCTTAGCGGCGGGAAGGTACGAGCAGTACTTC. The encoded protein is CASSLAAGRYEQYF. The full variable domain, in which reference TRBV7-9 and TRBJ2-7 provide the parts outside the CDR3, is DTGVSQNPRHKITKRGQNVTFRCDPISEHNRLYWYRQTLGQGPEFLTYFQNEAQLEKSRLLSDRFSAERPKGSFSTLEIQRTEQGDSAMYLCASSLAAGRYEQYFGPGTRLTVT.

Turning to this clonotype: A much larger clone differs from this one at a single base, so this may be a read error. CDR3 residues: CASKEVGVPSGGGYTF. In DNA form, the CDR3 reads TGTGCCAGCAAGGAGGTCGGGGTCCCCTCCGGAGGAGGCTACACCTTC. This sequence joins TRBV6-5 and TRBJ1-2, with unresolved D. The CDR3 length is 16 residues. Trimming removed 7 bases at V and 8 bases at J, with 26 bases between. Germline CDR1 and CDR2: MNHEY and SVGAGI.

The sample holds many counts of this clonotype. The chain uses TRBV3-1 and TRBJ1-4; D gene uncertain. The V gene lost 1 base and the J gene lost 5 bases, with 8 bases spanning the gap. CDR3 length: 14 amino acids. Germline V CDR1 and CDR2: LGHDT, YNNKEL (reference sequence). CDR3 in DNA: TGTGCCAGCAGCCAAGGCAGCTCAAATGAAAAACTGTTTTTT. It codes for CASSQGSSNEKLFF.

CDR3 amino acids: CSARPGLTSGSREQFF. CDR3 nucleotides: TGCAGTGCTAGACCGGGTTTGACTAGCGGGAGCAGGGAGCAGTTCTTC. The chain recombines TRBV20-1 with TRBJ2-1; 12 bases match TRBD2. CDR3 size: 16 residues. The V and J ends lost 2 bases and 10 bases, in that order; junction bases with no gene match: 12. Germline lookup yields CDR1 DFQATT and CDR2 SNEGSKA (reference sequence).

The table lists this clonotype with many counts. The chain recombines TRBV6-5 with TRBJ2-7, with 9 positions matching TRBD2. Germline loops: CDR1 MNHEY, CDR2 SVGAGI. The CDR3 length is 15 residues. The V and J ends lost 2 bases and 2 bases, in that order; junction bases with no gene match: 4. The CDR3: CASSYGASGAYEQYF. The CDR3 region has the DNA TGTGCCAGCAGTTACGGGGCTAGCGGGGCCTACGAGCAGTACTTC.

Only a few counts were recorded for this clonotype. The chain has TRBV10-3 and TRBJ1-2; TRBD1 is a possible D gene (5 bases). The CDR3 runs to 13 residues. Trimming stripped 6 bases from V and 5 bases from J, with 13 bases between. The germline CDR1 and CDR2 sequences are ENHRY and SYGVKD. The chain's CDR3 is CAISLGGEYGYTF. CDR3 nucleotides: TGTGCCATCAGCCTGGGGGGGGAGTATGGCTACACCTTC.

This clonotype was seen a handful of times. V and J are TRBV11-2 and TRBJ2-2; 9 bases align to TRBD1. Germline lookup yields CDR1 SGHAT and CDR2 FQNNGV. The CDR3 covers 16 residues. V lost 5 bases and J lost 2; bases outside the gene matches: 6. The CDR3 loop reads CASSPRQGVNTGELFF. CDR3 nucleotides: TGTGCCAGCAGCCCCCGACAGGGGGTAAACACCGGGGAGCTGTTTTTT.

There are many counts of this clonotype. This chain joins TRBV10-3 and TRBJ2-3; 8 bases match TRBD2. The germline CDR1 and CDR2 sequences are ENHRY and SYGVKD. The CDR3 runs 13 residues. Trimming removed 9 bases from V and 6 bases from J; junction bases left unmatched: 8. Here the CDR3 reads CAIRGGPGDTQYF. The DNA of the CDR3 is TGTGCCATACGGGGGGGGCCGGGGGATACGCAGTATTTT.

Within the sample, this clonotype is medium-sized. J is TRBJ2-3 and V is TRBV29-1; a weak D match, TRBD1 (7 bases). Germline CDR1 and CDR2: SQVTM and ANQGSEA. This CDR3 contains 14 residues. Trimming stripped 2 bases from V and 3 bases from J, with 12 bases between. The CDR3 DNA is TGCAGCGTTGAAAACTCAGGGGGGACAGATACGCAGTATTTT. Its protein product is CSVENSGGTDTQYF.

This clonotype showed up just a few times. The DNA for the CDR3 is TGTGCCAGCAGCCGAACCTTCGGCTCACCCCTCCACTTT. It translates to CASSRTFGSPLHF. The chain couples TRBV12-3 or TRBV12-4 to TRBJ1-6; no clear D gene. V gave up 6 bases and J gave up 10 bases, with 13 bases separating them. The CDR3 has 13 residues.

The gene calls are TRBV6-5 and TRBJ2-5; D gene unclear. V was trimmed by 6 bases and J by 4 bases, leaving 6 bases between them. The CDR3 is 11 residues long. Germline CDR1 and CDR2: MNHEY and SVGAGI. This CDR3 is CASSQRETQYF. In nucleotides, the CDR3 is TGTGCCAGCAGCCAGAGAGAGACCCAGTACTTC.

The chain couples TRBV6-5 to TRBJ1-1; D perhaps matches TRBD1 (6 bases). From germline, CDR1 is MNHEY and CDR2 SVGAGI. This CDR3 comprises 14 residues. Trimming removed 7 bases at V and 1 base at J, with 13 bases between. CDR3 protein: CASITQGGNTEAFF. The CDR3 DNA sequence: TGTGCCAGCATAACACAAGGGGGGAACACTGAAGCTTTCTTT.

This clonotype was found many times. This rearrangement joins TRBV7-6 to TRBJ1-2; D is ambiguous. The germline V gene encodes CDR1 SGHVS and CDR2 FNYEAQ. The CDR3 runs to 16 residues. V was shortened by 4 bases and J by 8 bases, with 23 bases between the two germline ends. DNA for the CDR3: TGTGCCAGCAGCTCACGCGCAGCGGAGGGAGTTCTGGGCTACACCTTC. Residues: CASSSRAAEGVLGYTF.

This clonotype was seen more than once but under ten times. The V gene is TRBV6-6, the J gene TRBJ2-6; maybe TRBD1 (5 bases). The V gene lost 2 bases and the J gene lost 3 bases, with 14 bases spanning the gap. This CDR3 has 17 residues. From germline, CDR1 is MNHNY and CDR2 SVGAGI (reference sequence). CDR3: CASSYASTGLGANVLTF. The CDR3 nucleotides are TGTGCCAGCAGTTACGCCTCAACAGGTCTTGGGGCCAACGTCCTGACTTTC.

The chain carries TRBV7-9 and TRBJ1-1; a weak D match, TRBD1 (6 bases). From germline, CDR1 is SEHNR and CDR2 FQNEAQ (reference sequence). Trimming pared 5 bases from V and 5 bases from J, leaving 18 bases between. CDR3 length equals 15 residues. CDR3 sequence: CASSIPSTGRTEAFF. CDR3 sequence (DNA): TGTGCCAGCAGCATACCCTCTACAGGGAGGACTGAAGCTTTCTTT. The full variable domain, its missing parts supplied by reference TRBV7-9 and TRBJ1-1, is DTGVSQNPRHKITKRGQNVTFRCDPISEHNRLYWYRQTLGQGPEFLTYFQNEAQLEKSRLLSDRFSAERPKGSFSTLEIQRTEQGDSAMYLCASSIPSTGRTEAFFGQGTRLTVV.

With respect to this clonotype: A read error is possible here, since a much larger clone lies one base away. The CDR3 ends on some other residue instead of the conserved phenylalanine or tryptophan, so this is likely a read error. This chain links TRBV12-3 or TRBV12-4 with TRBJ2-7; D is uncertain. V shed 5 bases and J shed 2 bases, with 10 bases lying between them. CDR3 length: 13 amino acids. The CDR3 nucleotides are TGTGCCAGCAGTACCCGACGGGCCTACGAGCAGTACTCC. Translating gives CASSTRRAYEQYS.

This clonotype was observed a few times. The chain employs TRBV7-3 and TRBJ2-3, with D unclear. The CDR3 consists of 13 residues. V shed 5 bases and J shed 1 base, with 7 bases lying between them. The germline CDR1 and CDR2 sequences are SGHTA and FQGTGA. Here the CDR3 DNA reads TGTGCCAGCAGCCGAGACCGCACAGATACGCAGTATTTT. Translating gives CASSRDRTDTQYF.

The sample holds a few counts of this clonotype. The chain's CDR3 is CASSLGGRANNEQFF. The CDR3 nucleotides read TGTGCCAGCAGCTTAGGCGGGAGGGCCAATAATGAGCAGTTCTTC. The chain combines TRBV7-2 with TRBJ2-1, with TRBD2 matching over 9 bases. The CDR3 is 15 residues long. The V gene end was trimmed by 1 base and the J gene end by 7 bases; junction bases not matched to a gene: 5. Germline V CDR1 and CDR2: SGHTA, FQGNSA. The complete variable domain, with remaining parts taken from reference TRBV7-2 and TRBJ2-1, reads GAGVSQSPSNKVTEKGKDVELRCDPISGHTALYWYRQSLGQGLEFLIYFQGNSAPDKSGLPSDRFSAERTGGSVSTLTIQRTQQEDSAVYLCASSLGGRANNEQFFGPGTRLTVL.